What follows is one T cell receptor (beta chain) and its context. Its antigen has not been determined. One base away there is no much larger clone; base qualities are not given. V is pruned by 5 bases and J by 7 bases, leaving 5 bases of the junction without a gene match. CDR1 MNHEY and CDR2 SVGAGI were looked up in the germline V gene. There are 13 amino acids in the CDR3, from cysteine to phenylalanine inclusive. The CDR3 DNA has 39 bases and is translated from base 1. This entry is derived from a study of T cell changes during pregnancy in multiple sclerosis (dated by TCRdb to about 2019). Regarding the study in general: Changes in the T cell repertoire over the course of pregnancy were examined in this study in women with multiple sclerosis.

Library creation used the immunoSEQ multiplex PCR assay. The immuneACCESS repertoire file appears here via TCRdb, limited to in-frame rearrangements. These files lack a portion of the clones; in checked studies, under half of the deficit traces to unresolved V genes, and the cause of the others is not known. Counted in this sample were more than 15,000 clones; about nine tenths of them appeared once. The ten most abundant clones make up around an eighth of the sample. The chain is made from TRBV6-5 and TRBJ1-5; 7 nucleotides in the junction match TRBD1. The starting material was CD8+ T cells from peripheral blood mononuclear cells, obtained in the third trimester of pregnancy. This receptor was taken from a female donor in good health, enrolled as a control in a pregnancy study. CDR3 protein: CASSDREEQPQHF. The bases read TGTGCCAGCAGTGACAGGGAGGAACAGCCCCAGCATTTT.